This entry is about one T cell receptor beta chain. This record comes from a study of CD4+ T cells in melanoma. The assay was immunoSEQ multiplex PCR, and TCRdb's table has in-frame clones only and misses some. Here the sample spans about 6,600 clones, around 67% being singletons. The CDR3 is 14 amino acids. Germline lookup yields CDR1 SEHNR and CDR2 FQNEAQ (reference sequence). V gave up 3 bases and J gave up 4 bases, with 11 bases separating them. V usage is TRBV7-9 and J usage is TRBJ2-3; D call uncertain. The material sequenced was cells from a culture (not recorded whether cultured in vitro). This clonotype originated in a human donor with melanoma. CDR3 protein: CASSLPLGADTQYF. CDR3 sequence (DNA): TGTGCCAGCAGCTTGCCCTTGGGTGCAGATACGCAGTATTTT.